This T cell receptor beta chain was profiled in a study of somatic mutations in cytotoxic T cells in rheumatoid arthritis. TCRdb's copy holds only in-frame clones and misses some; the assay was immunoSEQ multiplex PCR. The sample has approximately 20,000 clones; 86% are singletons. General study findings and limits: Antigens targeted by the expanded CD8+ clones were unknown.

CDR3 length equals 17 residues. V was trimmed by 8 bases and J by 4 bases, leaving 23 bases between them. The germline CDR1 and CDR2 sequences are MDHEN and SYDVKM. Comments on this clone: As yet, its antigen is unknown.

The TCR was taken from a man aged 40-49 years in good health. This sequence joins TRBV28 and TRBJ1-4; possible D gene TRBD1, 5 bases. Sample: CD8+ T cells sorted from blood. The CDR3 bases are TGTGCCAGCCTCGGGGGTGACAGTTGGCCCGATAATGAAAAACTGTTTTTT. Its translation is CASLGGDSWPDNEKLFF.